This entry lists 27 T cell receptor beta chains sequenced from one sample in a study of PD-1 blockade in classical Hodgkin lymphoma. Every patient relapsed after autologous stem cell transplantation, and brentuximab vedotin exposure varied. The data were produced by immunoSEQ multiplex PCR, yet TCRdb's version contains in-frame clones alone and is incomplete. The table records roughly 100,000 clones, around 89% of them present only once. The sequencing here drew on peripheral blood mononuclear cells (PBMCs), taken before the second cycle of nivolumab. The receptors come from a human donor with classical Hodgkin lymphoma.

J is TRBJ1-2 and V is TRBV6-6; 9 bases are a match to TRBD1. Germline loops: CDR1 MNHNY, CDR2 SVGAGI (reference sequence). V was pared by 2 bases and J by 4 bases, with 8 bases of the junction left unmatched. This CDR3 region has 16 residues. DNA for the CDR3: TGTGCCAGCAGTTACAATACAGGGGGCTTAGGCTATGGCTACACCTTC. Protein: CASSYNTGGLGYGYTF.

The V call is TRBV19, the J call TRBJ2-3; D unresolved. Germline values: CDR1 LNHDA, CDR2 SQIVND (reference sequence). Trimming took off 1 base at V and 2 bases at J, with 10 bases between the two ends. CDR3 length equals 15 residues. The CDR3 region is CASSIGGSNTDTQYF. The CDR3, as DNA: TGTGCCAGTAGTATAGGAGGCAGTAACACAGATACGCAGTATTTT. Filled out from reference TRBV19 and TRBJ2-3, the complete variable domain reads DGGITQSPKYLFRKEGQNVTLSCEQNLNHDAMYWYRQDPGQGLRLIYYSQIVNDFQKGDIAEGYSVSREKKESFPLTVTSAQKNPTAFYLCASSIGGSNTDTQYFGPGTRLTVL.

This chain joins TRBV30 and TRBJ1-1; D gene unclear. V lost 3 bases, J lost 1 base, and 9 bases lay in between. The germline CDR1 and CDR2 sequences are GTSNPN and SVGIG (reference sequence). The CDR3 extends over 13 amino acids. CDR3 region: CAWSVGKNTEAFF. The CDR3 coding sequence is TGTGCCTGGAGCGTGGGGAAGAACACTGAAGCTTTCTTT.

Only one count was recorded for this clone. The CDR3 protein is CASSQTSGGPGETQYF. In nucleotides, the CDR3 is TGCGCCAGCAGCCAGACTAGCGGGGGCCCAGGGGAGACCCAGTACTTC. The gene calls are TRBV5-1 and TRBJ2-5; 12 nucleotides line up with TRBD2. The CDR3 consists of 16 residues. Unmatched junction bases numbered 9, after V lost 4 bases and J lost 5 bases. The germline CDR1 and CDR2 sequences are SGHRS and YFSETQ. Filled out from reference TRBV5-1 and TRBJ2-5, the complete variable domain reads KAGVTQTPRYLIKTRGQQVTLSCSPISGHRSVSWYQQTPGQGLQFLFEYFSETQRNKGNFPGRFSGRQFSNSRSEMNVSTLELGDSALYLCASSQTSGGPGETQYFGPGTRLLVL.

Only one count was recorded for this clone. The chain couples TRBV27 to TRBJ2-7; a possible D gene is TRBD2 (6 bases). V was shortened by 2 bases and J by 12 bases, with 17 bases between the two germline ends. The germline gives CDR1 MNHEY, CDR2 SMNVEV (reference sequence). CDR3 size: 13 residues. The CDR3 DNA reads TGTGCCAGCAGTTTAACGGGACTTGTTCCGGCGTACTTC. Protein sequence: CASSLTGLVPAYF.

This clone appeared a single time. This rearrangement joins TRBV7-9 to TRBJ2-3; tentative D call: TRBD2 (5 bases). The germline V and J ends were trimmed by 9 bases and 6 bases, with 16 bases remaining between them. The CDR3 runs to 13 residues. The germline CDR1 and CDR2 sequences are SEHNR and FQNEAQ (reference sequence). The CDR3 DNA is TGTGCCAGGCTGCGACTGAGCGGTGATACGCAGTATTTT. Translated, it gives CARLRLSGDTQYF.

The chain is built from TRBV30 and TRBJ1-1; D is uncertain. V was pared by 5 bases and J by 6 bases, with 13 bases between. Germline V gene data show CDR1 as GTSNPN and CDR2 as SVGIG (reference sequence). This CDR3 has 12 residues. The CDR3 here is CAWQEGWAEAFF. The CDR3 DNA reads as TGTGCCTGGCAGGAAGGGTGGGCTGAAGCTTTCTTT.

The chain couples TRBV7-3 to TRBJ2-1; D perhaps matches TRBD2 (6 bases). Germline CDR1 and CDR2: SGHTA and FQGTGA. V dropped 5 bases and J dropped 11 bases, with 19 bases sitting between them. CDR3 length: 14 residues. Here the CDR3 reads CASSPLPTSTQQFF. The CDR3 DNA reads TGTGCCAGCAGCCCGCTCCCTACTAGCACTCAGCAGTTCTTC.

CDR3 protein: CASSLGRGLTYEQYF. CDR3 in DNA: TGTGCCAGCAGCTTGGGACGGGGACTTACCTACGAGCAGTACTTC. V and J are TRBV7-8 and TRBJ2-7; D possibly corresponds to TRBD2 (6 bases). The CDR3 length is 15 residues. Looked up from germline, CDR1 is SGHVS and CDR2 is FQNEAQ. V was trimmed by 3 bases and J by 2 bases, leaving 14 bases between them.

The V gene is TRBV12-5, the J gene TRBJ2-5; 8 bases agree with TRBD1. V was clipped by 5 bases and J by 4 bases; unmatched bases: 6. Germline assignment: CDR1 LGHNT and CDR2 FRNRAP. The CDR3 is 14 residues long. The CDR3 bases are TGTGCTAGTGGTACCCACAGGGGGGCAGAGACCCAGTACTTC. Its translation: CASGTHRGAETQYF.

This clone showed up just once. The chain has TRBV11-2 and TRBJ2-1; 12 bases fit TRBD2. The CDR3 is 17 amino acids. With V trimmed by 0 bases and J by 9 bases, 9 bases remained unmatched. In germline, CDR1 is SGHAT, CDR2 FQNNGV. The CDR3 sequence: CASSLDLGLAGSGEQFF. The CDR3 DNA follows: TGTGCCAGCAGCTTAGATTTGGGACTAGCGGGTTCCGGTGAGCAGTTCTTC.

This clone was observed a few times. The gene calls are TRBV19 and TRBJ1-4; D call uncertain. This CDR3 region has 15 residues. From germline, CDR1 is LNHDA and CDR2 SQIVND (reference sequence). V lost 6 bases and J lost 5, with 16 bases in between. The CDR3 nucleotides are TGTGCCAGTAGAGACTCCGGGGAAACGAATGAAAAACTGTTTTTT. Protein product: CASRDSGETNEKLFF.

This clone was detected a few times. This chain joins TRBV7-8 and TRBJ1-2; 9 bases align to TRBD1. The CDR3 length is 15 residues. Germline CDR1 reads SGHVS; CDR2 reads FQNEAQ. Trimming removed 3 bases from V and 14 bases from J; junction bases left unmatched: 16. The DNA for the CDR3 is TGTGCCAGCAGCTTGCACAGGGGGCCTTCAAGTACGAATACCTTC. This codes for CASSLHRGPSSTNTF.

The chain employs TRBV27 and TRBJ2-3, with no clear D. Germline V gene lookup returns CDR1 MNHEY and CDR2 SMNVEV (reference sequence). Trimming stripped 5 bases from V and 4 bases from J, with 7 bases between. This CDR3 is built from 12 residues. CDR3 residues: CASSPSPDTQYF. DNA for the CDR3: TGTGCCAGCAGTCCTTCCCCAGATACGCAGTATTTT.

The V and J genes are TRBV7-2 and TRBJ2-1; 8 bases match TRBD1. Trimming cost V 3 bases and J 8 bases; bases outside gene matches: 6. The germline CDR1 and CDR2 sequences are SGHTA and FQGNSA. The CDR3 length is 14 residues. Written as DNA, the CDR3 is TGTGCCAGCAGCTTCTTGACAGGGGTCTATGAGCAGTTCTTC. This sequence encodes CASSFLTGVYEQFF.

This clone was detected only once. V usage is TRBV2 and J usage is TRBJ2-1, with 9 bases fitting TRBD2. With V trimmed by 7 bases and J by 6 bases, 13 bases remained unmatched. This CDR3 has 16 amino acids. Germline-derived CDR1 and CDR2 are SNHLY and FYNNEI. CDR3 residues: CASMPGSGGSFNEQFF. The CDR3 region has the DNA TGTGCCAGCATGCCAGGGAGCGGGGGGAGTTTCAATGAGCAGTTCTTC. The variable domain in full, with the rest retrieved from reference TRBV2 and TRBJ2-1, is EPEVTQTPSHQVTQMGQEVILRCVPISNHLYFYWYRQILGQKVEFLVSFYNNEISEKSEIFDDQFSVERPDGSNFTLKIRSTKLEDSAMYFCASMPGSGGSFNEQFFGPGTRLTVL.

The chain joins TRBV18 to TRBJ2-7, with 9 bases lining up with TRBD1. CDR1 is KGHSH and CDR2 is LQKENI in the germline V gene. This CDR3 has 15 residues. V shed 3 bases and J 2 bases; nucleotides not matched to a gene: 5. For the CDR3, the DNA is TGTGCCAGCTCACCTGGGACAGGGAACCCCTACGAGCAGTACTTC. It is translated as CASSPGTGNPYEQYF.

The J gene is TRBJ1-1, the V gene TRBV9; 7 nucleotides agree with TRBD1. Germline CDR1 reads SGDLS; CDR2 reads YYNGEE. V shed 0 bases, J shed 1 base, and the junction held 3 bases outside the gene matches. The length of the CDR3 is 15 residues. The CDR3 reads CASSVEDRKNTEAFF. The CDR3 DNA follows: TGTGCCAGCAGCGTAGAGGACAGGAAGAACACTGAAGCTTTCTTT.

The chain uses TRBV5-5 and TRBJ1-2; D is uncertain. Germline CDR1 SGHKS, CDR2 YYEKEE (reference sequence). CDR3 size: 14 residues. The V end lost 1 base, the J end lost 2 bases, and 9 bases lay between the germline ends. Here the CDR3 DNA reads TGTGCCAGCAGCTTGCTCGGGGAGAACTATGGCTACACCTTC. Its protein product is CASSLLGENYGYTF.

This clone occurred once. V is TRBV4-1 and J is TRBJ2-6, with a tentative D call TRBD2 (5 bases). Trimming took 2 bases from V and 2 from J, leaving 16 bases between them. This CDR3 has 18 amino acids. The germline V gene has CDR1 MGHRA and CDR2 YSYEKL. The CDR3 spells CASSQPAERRTGANVLTF. The CDR3 DNA sequence: TGCGCCAGCAGCCAACCCGCCGAGCGGCGAACTGGGGCCAACGTCCTGACTTTC.

This clone was seen just once. The V call is TRBV4-3, the J call TRBJ1-1; D ambiguous. Deletions cut 0 bases from V and 4 bases from J, with 12 bases between. The CDR3 extends over 15 amino acids. Germline V CDR1 and CDR2: LGHNA, YSLEER. In DNA form, the CDR3 reads TGCGCCAGCAGCCAAGAGACAAGGCTGGCCACTGAAGCTTTCTTT. It translates to CASSQETRLATEAFF.

This clone came up once. The chain links TRBV15 to TRBJ2-7; D remains ambiguous. The CDR3 is 14 residues long. Between the trimmed V and J ends, which lost 0 bases and 4 bases, there was a span of 10 bases. Germline loops: CDR1 LNHNV, CDR2 YYDKDF (reference sequence). CDR3 coding DNA: TGTGCCACCAGCAGAGATCTCCTGGTATACGAGCAGTACTTC. It specifies CATSRDLLVYEQYF.

The rearrangement links TRBV19 to TRBJ2-2; D possibly corresponds to TRBD1 (6 bases). Trimming took 3 bases from V and 6 from J, leaving 17 bases between them. The CDR3 is made up of 16 amino acids. The germline gives CDR1 LNHDA, CDR2 SQIVND (reference sequence). CDR3 sequence reads: CASSIILEPGAGELFF. The CDR3 DNA reads as TGTGCCAGTAGTATTATACTAGAACCAGGGGCCGGGGAGCTGTTTTTT.

The V and J genes are TRBV19 and TRBJ2-7; D is unresolved. The germline V gene encodes CDR1 LNHDA and CDR2 SQIVND (reference sequence). This CDR3 contains 13 residues. V dropped 3 bases and J dropped 3 bases, with 9 bases sitting between them. The CDR3 region is CASSIGQVYEQYF. The CDR3 nucleotides are TGTGCCAGTAGTATTGGTCAGGTCTACGAGCAGTACTTC.

The chain links TRBV5-1 to TRBJ2-3, with 7 positions matching TRBD1. V lost 1 base, J lost 2 bases, and 13 bases stayed unmatched. Germline values: CDR1 SGHRS, CDR2 YFSETQ. The length of the CDR3 is 18 residues. This CDR3 is CASSLWTSGGSSTDTQYF. As DNA, the CDR3 is TGCGCCAGCAGCTTGTGGACCTCAGGGGGTTCTTCCACAGATACGCAGTATTTT.

This clone appeared a few times. The V call is TRBV6-5, the J call TRBJ1-6; tentatively, D is TRBD1 (5 bases). The ends were cut back, 2 bases at V and 13 bases at J, with 15 bases in the middle. Germline CDR1 reads MNHEY; CDR2 reads SVGAGI. CDR3 size: 14 residues. The CDR3 coding sequence is TGTGCCAGCAGTTACGTGGGGAGGGGACCTCCCCTCCACTTT. Protein: CASSYVGRGPPLHF.

V is TRBV28 and J is TRBJ1-2, with TRBD1 matching 7 bases. The CDR3 extends over 14 amino acids. V was clipped by 5 bases and J by 4 bases; unmatched bases: 7. Germline CDR1 and CDR2: MDHEN and SYDVKM. The CDR3 nucleotides read TGTGCCAGCAGTCCCCCGGGACAGCTCTATGGCTACACCTTC. Translating it yields CASSPPGQLYGYTF.